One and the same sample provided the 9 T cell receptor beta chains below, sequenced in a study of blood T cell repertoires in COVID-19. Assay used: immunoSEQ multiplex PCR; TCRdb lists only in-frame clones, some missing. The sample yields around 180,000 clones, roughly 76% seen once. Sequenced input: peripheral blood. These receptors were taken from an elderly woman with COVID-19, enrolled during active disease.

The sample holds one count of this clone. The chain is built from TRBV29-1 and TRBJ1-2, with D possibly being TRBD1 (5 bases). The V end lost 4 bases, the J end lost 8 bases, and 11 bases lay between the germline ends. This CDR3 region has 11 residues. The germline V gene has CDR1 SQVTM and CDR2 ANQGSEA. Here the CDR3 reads CSVVQGGGYTF. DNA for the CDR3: TGCAGCGTTGTGCAGGGTGGGGGCTACACCTTC. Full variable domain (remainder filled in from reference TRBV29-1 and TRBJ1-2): SAVISQKPSRDICQRGTSLTIQCQVDSQVTMMFWYRQQPGQSLTLIATANQGSEATYESGFVIDKFPISRPNLTFSTLTVSNMSPEDSSIYLCSVVQGGGYTFGSGTRLTVV.

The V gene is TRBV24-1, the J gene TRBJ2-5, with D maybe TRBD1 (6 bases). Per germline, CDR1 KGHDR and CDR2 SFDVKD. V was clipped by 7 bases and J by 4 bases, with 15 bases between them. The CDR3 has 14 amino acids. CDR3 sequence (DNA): TGTGCCACCAGCGCAACAGGGTGGGGAGAGACCCAGTACTTC. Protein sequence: CATSATGWGETQYF.

This chain's CDR3 is CASSESGEALGYTF. In nucleotides, the CDR3 is TGTGCCAGCAGCGAGTCGGGGGAGGCCTTGGGCTACACCTTC. This rearrangement joins TRBV3-1 (or the pseudogene TRBV3-2) to TRBJ1-2; a weak D match, TRBD1 (5 bases). Germline CDR1 LGHDT, CDR2 YNNKEL (reference sequence). The CDR3 totals 14 residues. V was pared by 5 bases and J by 8 bases, with 18 bases between.

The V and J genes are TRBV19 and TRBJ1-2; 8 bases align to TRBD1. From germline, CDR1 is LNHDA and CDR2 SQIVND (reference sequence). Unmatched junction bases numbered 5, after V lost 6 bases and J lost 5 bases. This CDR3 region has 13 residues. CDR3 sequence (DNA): TGTGCCAGTAGCTGGACAGGGAATTATGGCTACACCTTC. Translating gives CASSWTGNYGYTF. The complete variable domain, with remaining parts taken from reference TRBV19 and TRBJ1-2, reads DGGITQSPKYLFRKEGQNVTLSCEQNLNHDAMYWYRQDPGQGLRLIYYSQIVNDFQKGDIAEGYSVSREKKESFPLTVTSAQKNPTAFYLCASSWTGNYGYTFGSGTRLTVV.

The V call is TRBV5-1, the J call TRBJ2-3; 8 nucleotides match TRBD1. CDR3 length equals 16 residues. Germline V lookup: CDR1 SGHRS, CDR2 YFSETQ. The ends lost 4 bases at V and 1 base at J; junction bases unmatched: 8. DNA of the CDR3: TGCGCCAGCAGCCGGACAGGGAGAGGGGGCACAGATACGCAGTATTTT. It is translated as CASSRTGRGGTDTQYF. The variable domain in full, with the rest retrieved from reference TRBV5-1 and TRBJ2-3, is KAGVTQTPRYLIKTRGQQVTLSCSPISGHRSVSWYQQTPGQGLQFLFEYFSETQRNKGNFPGRFSGRQFSNSRSEMNVSTLELGDSALYLCASSRTGRGGTDTQYFGPGTRLTVL.

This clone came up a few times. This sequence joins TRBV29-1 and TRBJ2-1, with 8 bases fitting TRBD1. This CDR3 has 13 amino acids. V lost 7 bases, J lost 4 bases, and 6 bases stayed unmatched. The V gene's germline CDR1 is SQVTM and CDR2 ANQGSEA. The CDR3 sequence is CSAGQGAYNEQFF. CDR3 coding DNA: TGCAGCGCCGGACAGGGAGCGTACAATGAGCAGTTCTTC.

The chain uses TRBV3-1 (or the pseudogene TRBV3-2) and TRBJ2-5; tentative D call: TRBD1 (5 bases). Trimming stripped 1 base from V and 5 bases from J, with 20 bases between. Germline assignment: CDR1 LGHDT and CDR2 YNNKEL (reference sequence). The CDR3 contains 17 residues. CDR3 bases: TGTGCCAGCAGCCAAGGTTTGGGTACCAGGGTAAGGGAGACCCAGTACTTC. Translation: CASSQGLGTRVRETQYF.

CDR3 nucleotide sequence: TGTGCCAGCAGTTTATACCGGGTTGAGCAGTTCTTC. Translating it yields CASSLYRVEQFF. This chain joins TRBV28 and TRBJ2-1; the D is unclear. The CDR3 length is 12 residues. CDR1 is MDHEN and CDR2 is SYDVKM in the germline V gene. With 1 base removed from V and 9 bases from J, the gap between germline ends came to 7 bases.

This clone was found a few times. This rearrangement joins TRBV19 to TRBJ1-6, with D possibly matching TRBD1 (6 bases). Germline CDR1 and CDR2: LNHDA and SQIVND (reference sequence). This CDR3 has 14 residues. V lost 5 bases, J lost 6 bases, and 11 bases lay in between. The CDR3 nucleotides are TGTGCCAGTAGTTACAGGGTCGGTAATTCACCCCTCCACTTT. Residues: CASSYRVGNSPLHF.